This T cell receptor (beta chain) comes out of a study of response to subunit inactivated influenza vaccine. The CDR3 is 15 residues long. The germline V gene has CDR1 KGHDR and CDR2 SFDVKD. With 4 bases clipped from V and 7 bases from J, the junction kept 7 bases outside the gene matches. TCRdb passed the RT-PCR reads through MiXCR, listing each CDR3 protein once. The sample lists approximately 160,000 distinct CDR3 sequences, around 11% occurring once. This clonotype was seen a handful of times. This receptor was identified in a man aged 50-75 years who received an inactivated influenza vaccine. Sequenced here: CD8+ T cells sorted from PBMCs, sampled around 25 months after vaccination. The V and J genes are TRBV24-1 and TRBJ2-3; 10 bases agree with TRBD2. The DNA for the CDR3 is TGTGCCACCAGTGAATCAGCGGGAGGGTTGTATACGCAGTATTTT. Protein: CATSESAGGLYTQYF.